What follows are 30 T cell receptor beta chains derived from one specimen sequenced in a study of Tregs in tolerant kidney transplant recipients (dated by TCRdb to about 2019). The library was built by means of the immunoSEQ multiplex PCR assay. TCRdb limited this immuneACCESS table to in-frame rearrangements with V and J called. A share of clones is missing; checked studies link under half to unresolved V genes, and the rest is unexplained. For this sample the table gives more than 95,000 clones, of which around 94% were detected only once. The top ten hold roughly 0.63% of the sample. The specimen sequenced was CD4+ T cells from blood. Receptor source: a human donor in good health.

This chain joins TRBV11-2 and TRBJ2-7; 9 bases match TRBD2. V lost 0 bases, J lost 2 bases, and 5 bases stayed unmatched. The CDR3 covers 16 residues. Germline V CDR1 and CDR2: SGHAT, FQNNGV. The CDR3 nucleotides read TGTGCCAGCAGCTTAGATGGGGTAGCGGGAGCCTACGAGCAGTACTTC. Translating it yields CASSLDGVAGAYEQYF. The entire variable domain, with the rest obtained from reference TRBV11-2 and TRBJ2-7, is as follows: EAGVAQSPRYKIIEKRQSVAFWCNPISGHATLYWYQQILGQGPKLLIQFQNNGVVDDSQLPKDRFSAERLKGVDSTLKIQPAKLEDSAVYLCASSLDGVAGAYEQYFGPGTRLTVT.

This clone was recorded once. The V call is TRBV19, the J call TRBJ2-7; D uncertain. The V end was cut by 1 base, the J end by 0 bases, with 7 bases between. Germline CDR1 is LNHDA and CDR2 is SQIVND (reference sequence). CDR3 size: 14 residues. CDR3 region: CASSIGGISYEQYF. CDR3 sequence (DNA): TGTGCCAGTAGTATAGGGGGTATCTCCTACGAGCAGTACTTC.

The chain joins TRBV11-2 to TRBJ1-1; D ambiguous. Germline V gives CDR1 SGHAT, CDR2 FQNNGV. CDR3 size: 13 residues. V lost 5 bases, J lost 0 bases, and 7 bases lay in between. The CDR3 DNA is TGTGCCAGCAGCATCGGACTGAACACTGAAGCTTTCTTT. This gives the protein CASSIGLNTEAFF.

This sequence joins TRBV5-1 and TRBJ2-2, with TRBD2 matching over 13 bases. With V trimmed by 2 bases and J by 3 bases, 7 bases remained unmatched. The CDR3 is 18 amino acids. Germline CDR1 is SGHRS and CDR2 is YFSETQ. In DNA form, the CDR3 reads TGCGCCAGCAGCTTAAGAACTAGCGGGAGGGCCGACACCGGGGAGCTGTTTTTT. Translating gives CASSLRTSGRADTGELFF.

V is TRBV19 and J is TRBJ2-3; maybe TRBD1 (5 bases). This CDR3 has 14 residues. Trimming stripped 6 bases from V and 1 base from J, with 11 bases between. Germline CDR1 is LNHDA and CDR2 is SQIVND (reference sequence). This CDR3 is CASSRVWGTDTQYF. The CDR3 region has the DNA TGTGCCAGTAGCAGGGTTTGGGGCACAGATACGCAGTATTTT.

The rearrangement links TRBV7-9 to TRBJ1-2, with D hard to call. Germline V gives CDR1 SEHNR, CDR2 FQNEAQ (reference sequence). V was shortened by 5 bases and J by 7 bases, with 8 bases between the two germline ends. The CDR3 totals 11 residues. CDR3 sequence (DNA): TGTGCCAGCAGCGACAATCTTGGCTACACCTTC. Encoded protein: CASSDNLGYTF.

CDR3 in DNA: TGTGCCAGCAGTTACATGCGGGGAGTAAGTAATTCACCCCTCCACTTT. It yields the protein CASSYMRGVSNSPLHF. This chain uses TRBV6-5 with TRBJ1-6; no clear D gene. Per germline, CDR1 MNHEY and CDR2 SVGAGI. The CDR3 covers 16 residues. The ends were cut back, 2 bases at V and 6 bases at J, with 14 bases in the middle.

The V gene is TRBV5-1, the J gene TRBJ1-5; 7 bases fit TRBD1. The ends lost 0 bases at V and 4 bases at J; junction bases unmatched: 10. There are 17 residues in the CDR3. CDR1 is SGHRS, CDR2 YFSETQ, per germline. This chain's CDR3 is CASSLGPRQGENQPQHF. In DNA, the CDR3 is TGCGCCAGCAGCTTGGGGCCCCGCCAGGGGGAGAATCAGCCCCAGCATTTT.

V gene TRBV5-6 combines with J gene TRBJ2-3; the D gene is possibly TRBD1 (5 bases). This CDR3 spans 15 amino acids. The germline V and J ends were trimmed by 3 bases and 2 bases, with 13 bases remaining between them. The germline V gene encodes CDR1 SGHDT and CDR2 YYEEEE. In DNA, the CDR3 is TGTGCCAGCAGCTCCTGGGGCTCCGCCACAGATACGCAGTATTTT. This sequence encodes CASSSWGSATDTQYF. The complete variable domain, with remaining parts taken from reference TRBV5-6 and TRBJ2-3, reads DAGVTQSPTHLIKTRGQQVTLRCSPKSGHDTVSWYQQALGQGPQFIFQYYEEEERQRGNFPDRFSGHQFPNYSSELNVNALLLGDSALYLCASSSWGSATDTQYFGPGTRLTVL.

The chain is built from TRBV7-9 and TRBJ2-7; 10 nucleotides align to TRBD1. The J segment lost 3 bases and the V segment lost 3 bases, leaving 8 bases of the junction unmatched. CDR1 is SEHNR, CDR2 FQNEAQ, per germline (reference sequence). This CDR3 contains 16 residues. CDR3 DNA sequence: TGTGCCAGCAGCTTGGGGACAGGGGCCCGTGACTACGAGCAGTACTTC. It is translated as CASSLGTGARDYEQYF.

The genes are TRBV18 and TRBJ1-4; D not certain. Trimming cost V 6 bases and J 3 bases, with 5 bases left between them. Germline V lookup: CDR1 KGHSH, CDR2 LQKENI. The CDR3 has 12 residues. The CDR3 bases are TGTGCCAGCTCGGCGCCTAATGAAAAACTGTTTTTT. Its protein product is CASSAPNEKLFF.

The CDR3 spells CASSWDKGIPTGELFF. DNA of the CDR3: TGTGCCAGCAGCTGGGACAAGGGGATACCCACCGGGGAGCTGTTTTTT. The chain uses TRBV5-6 and TRBJ2-2, with D tentatively TRBD1 (6 bases). The CDR3 is 16 residues long. CDR1 is SGHDT and CDR2 is YYEEEE in the germline V gene. V gave up 3 bases and J gave up 4 bases, with 16 bases separating them. Full variable domain (rest looked up from reference TRBV5-6 and TRBJ2-2): DAGVTQSPTHLIKTRGQQVTLRCSPKSGHDTVSWYQQALGQGPQFIFQYYEEEERQRGNFPDRFSGHQFPNYSSELNVNALLLGDSALYLCASSWDKGIPTGELFFGEGSRLTVL.

The CDR3 loop reads CASSLAPGRTYF. The CDR3 coding sequence is TGTGCCAGCAGCTTAGCTCCGGGACGGACGTACTTC. The chain links TRBV11-2 to TRBJ2-7; the D call may be TRBD1 or TRBD2 (5 bases each). The CDR3 covers 12 residues. Germline assignment: CDR1 SGHAT and CDR2 FQNNGV. V was cut by 1 base and J by 12 bases, with 13 bases left in between.

The chain carries TRBV9 and TRBJ2-5, with a tentative D call TRBD2 (6 bases). Germline V gene lookup returns CDR1 SGDLS and CDR2 YYNGEE. The CDR3 is 14 amino acids. V gave up 5 bases and J gave up 2 bases, with 13 bases separating them. The CDR3 sequence: CASSYGSLQETQYF. The DNA for the CDR3 is TGTGCCAGCAGTTACGGGAGTCTACAAGAGACCCAGTACTTC.

The CDR3 DNA reads TGTGCCAGCAGTGAAGCGGGAGTGTGGAATGAGCAGTTCTTC. This translates into CASSEAGVWNEQFF. The genes are TRBV6-1 and TRBJ2-1; D is perhaps TRBD2 (5 bases). CDR3 length equals 14 residues. Trimming pared 0 bases from V and 7 bases from J, leaving 10 bases between. The germline V gene encodes CDR1 MNHNS and CDR2 SASEGT.

The chain carries TRBV2 and TRBJ1-5; TRBD1 is a possible D gene (5 bases). V was shortened by 5 bases and J by 4 bases, with 9 bases between the two germline ends. This CDR3 is built from 13 residues. Germline V gene lookup returns CDR1 SNHLY and CDR2 FYNNEI. CDR3 bases: TGTGCCAGCAGTACAGGTCGGAATCAGCCCCAGCATTTT. Translating it yields CASSTGRNQPQHF.

The V gene is TRBV18, the J gene TRBJ1-5; a possible D gene is TRBD1 (5 bases). The CDR3 runs to 15 residues. V was clipped by 5 bases and J by 4 bases, with 15 bases between them. CDR1 is KGHSH and CDR2 is LQKENI in the germline V gene. DNA for the CDR3: TGTGCCAGCTCAGCCATGTCGGGGCCAAATCAGCCCCAGCATTTT. Residues: CASSAMSGPNQPQHF.

The gene calls are TRBV19 and TRBJ2-4; tentatively, D is TRBD1 (5 bases). V lost 0 bases, J lost 0 bases, and 12 bases lay in between. CDR1 is LNHDA and CDR2 is SQIVND in the germline V gene (reference sequence). This CDR3 contains 17 residues. In nucleotides, the CDR3 is TGTGCCAGTAGTATAGATTCCCAAAGGGGAGCCAAAAACATTCAGTACTTC. Residues: CASSIDSQRGAKNIQYF.

The genes are TRBV7-2 and TRBJ2-3, with D tentatively TRBD2 (6 bases). This CDR3 contains 13 residues. The V and J ends lost 0 bases and 9 bases respectively, with 10 bases between them. Per the germline V gene, CDR1 is SGHTA and CDR2 is FQGNSA. DNA of the CDR3: TGTGCCAGCAGCTTAGCGACTAGACAAACGCAGTATTTT. As protein: CASSLATRQTQYF.

CDR3 DNA: TGTGCCAGCAGCTTAAGGGGGGGGCGAGGTAGCTACGAGCAGTACTTC. Translating it yields CASSLRGGRGSYEQYF. The V and J genes are TRBV7-2 and TRBJ2-7; possible D gene TRBD2, 7 bases. CDR1 and CDR2 (germline): SGHTA, FQGNSA. Trimming took off 2 bases at V and 3 bases at J, with 17 bases between the two ends. CDR3 size: 16 residues. Full variable domain (missing parts from reference TRBV7-2 and TRBJ2-7): GAGVSQSPSNKVTEKGKDVELRCDPISGHTALYWYRQSLGQGLEFLIYFQGNSAPDKSGLPSDRFSAERTGGSVSTLTIQRTQQEDSAVYLCASSLRGGRGSYEQYFGPGTRLTVT.

The chain recombines TRBV5-1 with TRBJ2-2; D remains unclear. Germline V lookup: CDR1 SGHRS, CDR2 YFSETQ. Deletions cut 2 bases from V and 4 bases from J, with 18 bases between. The CDR3 runs 17 residues. The CDR3 sequence: CASSFRFAGRGTGELFF. The DNA for the CDR3 is TGCGCCAGCAGCTTCCGGTTCGCTGGGCGAGGCACCGGGGAGCTGTTTTTT.

J is TRBJ2-3 and V is TRBV5-1; D not resolved. There are 13 residues in the CDR3. The ends were cut back, 5 bases at V and 4 bases at J, with 11 bases in the middle. Germline lookup yields CDR1 SGHRS and CDR2 YFSETQ. The CDR3 bases are TGCGCCAGCAGATCCTCCACGGCAGATACGCAGTATTTT. Amino acid sequence: CASRSSTADTQYF.

The gene calls are TRBV2 and TRBJ2-1; D remains unclear. V shed 4 bases and J shed 7 bases, with 20 bases lying between them. CDR3 length: 16 amino acids. Germline loops: CDR1 SNHLY, CDR2 FYNNEI. CDR3 bases: TGTGCCAGCAGTGCTCTCGGGCTATATGTAAAGAATGAGCAGTTCTTC. Translation: CASSALGLYVKNEQFF.

The chain links TRBV27 to TRBJ2-7; D is unclear. The CDR3 loop spans 13 amino acids. Germline loops: CDR1 MNHEY, CDR2 SMNVEV (reference sequence). The V and J ends lost 8 bases and 1 base respectively, with 12 bases between them. The CDR3 protein is CASHSGSSYEQYF. CDR3 nucleotides: TGTGCCAGCCATTCCGGGTCATCCTACGAGCAGTACTTC.

This chain connects TRBV16 to TRBJ1-2; D not certain. The ends were cut back, 6 bases at V and 4 bases at J, with 12 bases in the middle. CDR1 KGHSY and CDR2 FQNENV come from the germline V gene. There are 13 residues in the CDR3. Here the CDR3 DNA reads TGTGCCAGCAGACTAGACACTAGCTATGGCTACACCTTC. Translation gives CASRLDTSYGYTF.

The chain uses TRBV4-1 and TRBJ2-1, with TRBD1 as a possible D gene (6 bases). Germline V gene data show CDR1 as MGHRA and CDR2 as YSYEKL. This CDR3 contains 17 residues. V was shortened by 4 bases and J by 5 bases, with 21 bases between the two germline ends. The CDR3 nucleotides read TGCGCCAGCAGCCCAGAATTCCCGGGACACCTGGACAATGAGCAGTTCTTC. It is translated as CASSPEFPGHLDNEQFF.

This clone was observed a few times. The chain carries TRBV20-1 and TRBJ1-2; tentative D call: TRBD1 (6 bases). From germline, CDR1 is DFQATT and CDR2 SNEGSKA (reference sequence). V was clipped by 4 bases and J by 11 bases, with 11 bases between them. The CDR3 covers 10 residues. The CDR3 coding sequence is TGCAGTGCTACTTTAGGGACATACACCTTC. Translation: CSATLGTYTF.

The rearrangement links TRBV5-3 to TRBJ2-3, with 9 bases matching TRBD1. TRBV5-3 is annotated as an ORF whose role is uncertain. J was trimmed by 4 bases and V by 5 bases; bases with no gene match: 2. The CDR3 is 13 amino acids. The CDR3 reads CARSRTGADTQYF. CDR3 DNA sequence: TGTGCCAGAAGTCGGACAGGGGCAGATACGCAGTATTTT.

This clone was counted once. The chain carries TRBV18 and TRBJ2-1; D may be TRBD1 or TRBD2 (5 bases each). The CDR3 is made up of 12 amino acids. The ends were cut back, 6 bases at V and 8 bases at J, with 11 bases in the middle. Germline assignment: CDR1 KGHSH and CDR2 LQKENI. CDR3 in amino acids: CASSPLGDEQFF. CDR3 nucleotides: TGTGCCAGCTCGCCCCTGGGGGATGAGCAGTTCTTC.

CDR3 bases: TGTGCCAGCGCACAGGGGGCGAATGAAAAACTGTTTTTT. It specifies CASAQGANEKLFF. The rearrangement uses TRBV11-2 and TRBJ1-4, with 9 bases matching TRBD1. The CDR3 is 13 amino acids. J lost 5 bases, V lost 8 bases, and 3 bases had no gene match. Germline V gives CDR1 SGHAT, CDR2 FQNNGV.